The present TCR beta chain was sequenced within a study of technical replicates of blood from four donors. Assay used: immunoSEQ multiplex PCR; TCRdb lists only in-frame clones, some missing. This sample carries tens of thousands of clones, over 90% of them seen once, and the ten largest clones take under 5.5%. Sequenced: PBMCs. The clonotype was recovered from a human donor in good health. Some clones in this sample may be carry-over from other donors' samples.

CDR3: CASSLRTGERGYTF. The CDR3 DNA is TGCGCCAGCAGCCTTCGGACAGGGGAGAGAGGCTACACCTTC. The gene calls are TRBV4-1 and TRBJ1-2, with 9 bases fitting TRBD1. Trimming removed 4 bases from V and 8 bases from J; junction bases left unmatched: 8. Germline loops: CDR1 MGHRA, CDR2 YSYEKL. The CDR3 is 14 residues long.